One sample yielded the 31 T cell receptor beta chains listed below, sequenced in a study of blood T cell repertoires in COVID-19. TCRdb's table, derived via immunoSEQ multiplex PCR, lists solely in-frame clones and lacks some. The sample contains some 160,000 clones, around nine tenths of which appear only once. The sample consisted of peripheral blood. The receptors shown here come from a woman in her seventies with COVID-19, enrolled during active disease.

V usage is TRBV19 and J usage is TRBJ1-1; 9 positions match TRBD1. Trimming cost V 4 bases and J 11 bases; bases outside gene matches: 11. The CDR3 extends over 14 amino acids. Germline V gene lookup returns CDR1 LNHDA and CDR2 SQIVND (reference sequence). DNA of the CDR3: TGTGCCAGTAGTAGGGACAGGGAAGATCCGAGGGCTTTCTTT. Translating gives CASSRDREDPRAFF.

Here the CDR3 DNA reads TGTGCCAGCACCAGGGGGCAGGGGCCTTTCTACGAGCAGTACTTC. This sequence encodes CASTRGQGPFYEQYF. The V and J genes are TRBV5-5 and TRBJ2-7; 8 bases line up with TRBD1. Trimming removed 6 bases from V and 3 bases from J; junction bases left unmatched: 11. CDR3 length: 15 amino acids. The germline CDR1 and CDR2 sequences are SGHKS and YYEKEE (reference sequence).

CDR3 protein: CASKKTGFLNTEAFF. The CDR3 DNA reads TGTGCCAGCAAAAAGACAGGGTTTCTGAACACTGAAGCTTTCTTT. V gene TRBV27 combines with J gene TRBJ1-1, with 7 positions matching TRBD1. This CDR3 is built from 15 residues. In germline, CDR1 is MNHEY, CDR2 SMNVEV (reference sequence). J was trimmed by 0 bases and V by 7 bases; bases with no gene match: 8.

V gene TRBV3-1 (or the pseudogene TRBV3-2) combines with J gene TRBJ2-5, with D perhaps TRBD2 (6 bases). The CDR3 extends over 16 amino acids. V was cut by 4 bases and J by 5 bases, with 20 bases left in between. CDR1 and CDR2 (germline): LGHDT, YNNKEL (reference sequence). CDR3 DNA: TGTGCCAGCAGCCGGGGGGTGGGGTTCGGATTGGAGACCCAGTACTTC. This gives the protein CASSRGVGFGLETQYF.

In DNA, the CDR3 is TGTGCCAGCTCACCACGCCACAACACAGATACGCAGTATTTT. Translation gives CASSPRHNTDTQYF. The rearrangement uses TRBV18 and TRBJ2-3; unclear D gene. This CDR3 contains 14 residues. V was cut by 1 base and J by 2 bases, with 7 bases left in between. Germline V gene sequence: CDR1 KGHSH, CDR2 LQKENI.

The chain uses TRBV2 and TRBJ2-3, with 11 bases that match TRBD2. This CDR3 has 15 residues. J was trimmed by 2 bases and V by 6 bases; bases with no gene match: 4. Germline CDR1 reads SNHLY; CDR2 reads FYNNEI. Here the CDR3 reads CASRETSGVTDTQYF. The CDR3, as DNA: TGTGCCAGCAGAGAGACTAGCGGGGTCACAGATACGCAGTATTTT. The full variable domain, with the rest looked up from reference TRBV2 and TRBJ2-3, is EPEVTQTPSHQVTQMGQEVILRCVPISNHLYFYWYRQILGQKVEFLVSFYNNEISEKSEIFDDQFSVERPDGSNFTLKIRSTKLEDSAMYFCASRETSGVTDTQYFGPGTRLTVL.

This clone was seen just once. The gene calls are TRBV4-2 and TRBJ2-7; TRBD1 aligns across 8 bases. V dropped 1 base and J dropped 0; count of bases not matched to a gene: 8. Germline CDR1 and CDR2: LGHNA and YNFKEQ. CDR3 size: 17 residues. The CDR3 loop is CASSQGETGAHSYEQYF. CDR3 sequence (DNA): TGTGCCAGCAGCCAAGGGGAGACAGGGGCCCACTCCTACGAGCAGTACTTC.

In regard to this clone: One end of the junction is discordant with germline, which a read error may explain. Other nucleotide sequences in the sample specify the same CDR3. In nucleotides, the CDR3 is TGCGCCAGCAGCCAAACCGCCAGAGGATATTATGGCTACACCTTC. Its protein product is CASSQTARGYYGYTF. This sequence joins TRBV3-1 (or the pseudogene TRBV3-2) and TRBJ1-2; D is uncertain. This CDR3 has 15 amino acids. Per the germline V gene, CDR1 is LGHDT and CDR2 is YNNKEL (reference sequence).

The rearrangement joins TRBV7-9 to TRBJ1-5, with a possible D match to TRBD1 (6 bases). Germline V gives CDR1 SEHNR, CDR2 FQNEAQ (reference sequence). There are 16 residues in the CDR3. Trimming removed 5 bases at V and 2 bases at J, with 16 bases between. CDR3 DNA: TGTGCCAGCAGCCCTGAGGGCAGGGGCGGCAATCAGCCCCAGCATTTT. Amino acid sequence: CASSPEGRGGNQPQHF.

The chain uses TRBV28 and TRBJ1-6; D perhaps matches TRBD1 (6 bases). V shed 3 bases and J shed 9 bases, with 15 bases lying between them. The CDR3 is made up of 15 amino acids. Germline-derived CDR1 and CDR2 are MDHEN and SYDVKM. In nucleotides, the CDR3 is TGTGCCAGCAGTTTCGGCAAACAGGGCAGTTCACCCCTCCACTTT. Its translation: CASSFGKQGSSPLHF.

The chain is built from TRBV7-9 and TRBJ1-2; the match to TRBD1 covers 7 bases. The CDR3 is 16 amino acids. Germline lookup yields CDR1 SEHNR and CDR2 FQNEAQ (reference sequence). J was trimmed by 4 bases and V by 1 base; bases with no gene match: 9. The DNA of the CDR3 is TGTGCCAGCAGCTTAGGAGGAGGGGGCCGTGGCTATGGCTACACCTTC. It encodes CASSLGGGGRGYGYTF.

V gene TRBV19 combines with J gene TRBJ1-1, with no clear D. CDR1 and CDR2 (germline): LNHDA, SQIVND (reference sequence). Trimming pared 7 bases from V and 0 bases from J, leaving 6 bases between. This CDR3 has 12 amino acids. CDR3 loop: CASKAVNTEAFF. The DNA for the CDR3 is TGTGCCAGTAAAGCGGTGAACACTGAAGCTTTCTTT. Full variable domain (rest looked up from reference TRBV19 and TRBJ1-1): DGGITQSPKYLFRKEGQNVTLSCEQNLNHDAMYWYRQDPGQGLRLIYYSQIVNDFQKGDIAEGYSVSREKKESFPLTVTSAQKNPTAFYLCASKAVNTEAFFGQGTRLTVV.

V and J are TRBV2 and TRBJ2-4; 7 nucleotides match TRBD1. The V and J ends lost 5 bases and 1 base, in that order; junction bases with no gene match: 5. Germline V gene sequence: CDR1 SNHLY, CDR2 FYNNEI. The CDR3 sequence is 15 residues long. Written as DNA, the CDR3 is TGTGCCAGCAGTTCGGGACAGCTGGCCAAAAACATTCAGTACTTC. Its translation: CASSSGQLAKNIQYF.

This rearrangement joins TRBV5-4 to TRBJ1-2, with 8 bases aligning to TRBD1. After removal of 1 base from V and 4 bases from J, the junction contained 6 bases not matched to a gene. The CDR3 is 15 amino acids. Germline values: CDR1 SGHNT, CDR2 YYREEE (reference sequence). CDR3 loop: CASSLYRGYGYGYTF. The CDR3 DNA reads as TGTGCCAGCAGCTTGTACAGGGGGTATGGCTATGGCTACACCTTC.

The V and J genes are TRBV2 and TRBJ1-6; perhaps TRBD1 as D (6 bases). The germline CDR1 and CDR2 sequences are SNHLY and FYNNEI. This CDR3 contains 15 residues. V was trimmed by 1 base and J by 5 bases, leaving 9 bases between them. The CDR3 DNA follows: TGTGCCAGCAGTGAAGGGACAGCTAATAATTCACCCCTCCACTTT. It is translated as CASSEGTANNSPLHF.

The gene calls are TRBV28 and TRBJ1-2; D perhaps matches TRBD1 (6 bases). The CDR3 sequence is 16 residues long. V was clipped by 7 bases and J by 0 bases, with 18 bases between them. From germline, CDR1 is MDHEN and CDR2 SYDVKM. The CDR3, as DNA: TGTGCCAGCAAAGGTCGGGGGGCAAATACTAACTATGGCTACACCTTC. Encoded protein: CASKGRGANTNYGYTF.

V usage is TRBV30 and J usage is TRBJ1-1; 7 bases line up with TRBD1. The CDR3 runs to 15 residues. Trimming at V came to 3 bases and at J to 1 base, leaving 8 bases not matched to a gene. Germline loops: CDR1 GTSNPN, CDR2 SVGIG (reference sequence). CDR3 bases: TGTGCCTGGAGACCCGTGGACAGGCCGAACACTGAAGCTTTCTTT. It translates to CAWRPVDRPNTEAFF.

The CDR3 here is CASSLNRNEQFF. CDR3 DNA: TGTGCCAGCAGCTTGAACAGAAATGAGCAGTTCTTC. This chain links TRBV5-4 with TRBJ2-1; D call uncertain. Germline-derived CDR1 and CDR2 are SGHNT and YYREEE (reference sequence). This CDR3 has 12 amino acids. V was trimmed by 1 base and J by 7 bases, leaving 6 bases between them.

This chain connects TRBV19 to TRBJ2-7; D may be TRBD2 (5 bases). The V and J ends lost 2 bases and 7 bases respectively, with 12 bases between them. This CDR3 has 13 residues. Germline assignment: CDR1 LNHDA and CDR2 SQIVND (reference sequence). CDR3 coding DNA: TGTGCCAGTAGTATATTGGCCACGGGGGAGCAGTACTTC. It specifies CASSILATGEQYF.

The chain recombines TRBV18 with TRBJ2-1; D is possibly TRBD2 (6 bases). The CDR3 sequence is 12 residues long. Germline V gene lookup returns CDR1 KGHSH and CDR2 LQKENI. Trimming removed 3 bases from V and 10 bases from J, with 10 bases in between. The CDR3 DNA follows: TGTGCCAGCTCACCCACCCGGGAGGAGCAGTTCTTC. This codes for CASSPTREEQFF.

The rearrangement links TRBV6-5 to TRBJ2-2; 8 bases fit TRBD1. The V and J ends lost 2 bases and 6 bases, in that order; junction bases with no gene match: 5. Germline assignment: CDR1 MNHEY and CDR2 SVGAGI. The CDR3 runs 15 residues. The CDR3 here is CASSYMRQGPGELFF. The CDR3 DNA follows: TGTGCCAGCAGTTACATGAGACAGGGGCCCGGGGAGCTGTTTTTT.

This clone has a handful of counts. The rearrangement links TRBV5-4 to TRBJ1-4; 8 bases align to TRBD1. This CDR3 comprises 15 residues. J lost 6 bases, V lost 2 bases, and 6 bases had no gene match. The germline V gene encodes CDR1 SGHNT and CDR2 YYREEE (reference sequence). CDR3 loop: CASSFDRGSYEKLFF. Written as DNA, the CDR3 is TGTGCCAGCAGCTTTGACAGGGGTAGTTATGAAAAACTGTTTTTT.

This chain uses TRBV28 with TRBJ1-3, with a weak D call TRBD1 (6 bases). The CDR3 is made up of 16 amino acids. Germline CDR1 MDHEN, CDR2 SYDVKM. V lost 3 bases, J lost 0 bases, and 12 bases lay in between. The CDR3 DNA is TGTGCCAGCAGTTTTCCAGGGGCCCACTCTGGAAACACCATATATTTT. This encodes CASSFPGAHSGNTIYF. Filled out from reference TRBV28 and TRBJ1-3, the complete variable domain reads DVKVTQSSRYLVKRTGEKVFLECVQDMDHENMFWYRQDPGLGLRLIYFSYDVKMKEKGDIPEGYSVSREKKERFSLILESASTNQTSMYLCASSFPGAHSGNTIYFGEGSWLTVV.

The genes are TRBV7-9 and TRBJ2-7; 10 bases agree with TRBD2. CDR1 and CDR2 (germline): SEHNR, FQNEAQ (reference sequence). CDR3 length: 13 residues. J gave up 4 bases and V 5 bases, and 2 bases lay outside the gene matches. CDR3 protein: CASSGSGGYEQYF. The CDR3 DNA reads as TGTGCCAGCAGCGGTAGCGGGGGGTACGAGCAGTACTTC.

The genes are TRBV10-3 and TRBJ1-4, with 7 positions matching TRBD1. CDR1 and CDR2 (germline): ENHRY, SYGVKD. Germline trimming cut 6 bases from V and 6 bases from J; bases unmatched to any gene: 7. CDR3 length equals 14 residues. CDR3: CAISLDRSDEKLFF. In DNA form, the CDR3 reads TGTGCCATCAGCCTGGACAGGTCGGATGAAAAACTGTTTTTT.

This chain joins TRBV5-7 and TRBJ2-7, with 8 positions matching TRBD1. TRBV5-7 is labeled an ORF, and its function is uncertain. The CDR3 consists of 15 residues. Trimming took 4 bases from V and 4 from J; bases not matched to a gene: 10. CDR3 sequence (DNA): TGTGCCAGCAGCGCGCCGGGACAGGCGGATTACGAGCAGTACTTC. Its protein product is CASSAPGQADYEQYF.

The rearrangement joins TRBV6-5 to TRBJ1-3; D remains ambiguous. The CDR3 covers 16 residues. V shed 0 bases and J shed 8 bases, with 17 bases lying between them. Germline CDR1 is MNHEY and CDR2 is SVGAGI. CDR3 in DNA: TGTGCCAGCAGTTACTCGGTTTCGCGTCCTCGGGACACCATATATTTT. It codes for CASSYSVSRPRDTIYF.

This chain uses TRBV6-2 or TRBV6-3 with TRBJ2-1, with TRBD1 as a possible D gene (6 bases). The ends were cut back, 6 bases at V and 6 bases at J, with 21 bases in the middle. Germline V gene lookup returns CDR1 MNHEY and CDR2 SVGEGT. The CDR3 length is 16 residues. This CDR3 is CASSPARDTSGNEQFF. The DNA for the CDR3 is TGTGCCAGCAGCCCCGCCCGGGACACCTCGGGCAATGAGCAGTTCTTC.

The chain links TRBV6-5 to TRBJ2-1, with 7 nucleotides matching TRBD1. CDR1 and CDR2 (germline): MNHEY, SVGAGI. This CDR3 is built from 15 residues. Trimming at V came to 0 bases and at J to 6 bases, leaving 5 bases not matched to a gene. Here the CDR3 DNA reads TGTGCCAGCAGTTACTCTGACAGGGCAGGCAATGAGCAGTTCTTC. Its protein product is CASSYSDRAGNEQFF.

The chain is built from TRBV12-3 or TRBV12-4 and TRBJ1-1, with 9 positions matching TRBD1. The CDR3 runs to 13 residues. Unmatched junction bases numbered 5, after V lost 6 bases and J lost 6 bases. DNA for the CDR3: TGTGCCAGCAGCCATGGACAGGGGTCTGAAGCTTTCTTT. Its translation is CASSHGQGSEAFF.

The rearrangement uses TRBV29-1 and TRBJ1-1; D possibly corresponds to TRBD1 (5 bases). Germline CDR1 and CDR2: SQVTM and ANQGSEA. This CDR3 comprises 10 residues. Trimming pared 4 bases from V and 10 bases from J, leaving 10 bases between. CDR3 in DNA: TGCAGCGTTGGGGGGGTGGTAGCTTTCTTT. Translated, it gives CSVGGVVAFF.